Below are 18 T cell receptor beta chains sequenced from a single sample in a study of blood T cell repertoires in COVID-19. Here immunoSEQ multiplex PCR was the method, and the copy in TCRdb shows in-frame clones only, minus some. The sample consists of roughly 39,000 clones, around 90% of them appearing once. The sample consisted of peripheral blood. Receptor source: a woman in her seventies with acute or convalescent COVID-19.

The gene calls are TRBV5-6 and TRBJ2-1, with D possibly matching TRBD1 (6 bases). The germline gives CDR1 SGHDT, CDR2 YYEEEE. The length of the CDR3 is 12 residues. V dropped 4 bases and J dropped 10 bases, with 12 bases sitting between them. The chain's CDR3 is CASSRTGWEQFF. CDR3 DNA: TGTGCCAGCAGCCGCACAGGGTGGGAGCAGTTCTTC.

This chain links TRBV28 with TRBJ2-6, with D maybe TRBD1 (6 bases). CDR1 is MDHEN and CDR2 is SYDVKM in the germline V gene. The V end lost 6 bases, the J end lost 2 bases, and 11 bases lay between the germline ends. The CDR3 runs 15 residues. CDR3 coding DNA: TGTGCCAGCAGCGGCAGGGGAACTGGGGCCAACGTCCTGACTTTC. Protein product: CASSGRGTGANVLTF.

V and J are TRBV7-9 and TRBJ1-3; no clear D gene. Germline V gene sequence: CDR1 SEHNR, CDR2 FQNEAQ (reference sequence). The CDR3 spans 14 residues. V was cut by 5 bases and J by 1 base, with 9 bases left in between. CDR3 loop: CASSPSSSGNTIYF. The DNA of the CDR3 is TGTGCCAGCAGCCCTTCGAGTTCTGGAAACACCATATATTTT.

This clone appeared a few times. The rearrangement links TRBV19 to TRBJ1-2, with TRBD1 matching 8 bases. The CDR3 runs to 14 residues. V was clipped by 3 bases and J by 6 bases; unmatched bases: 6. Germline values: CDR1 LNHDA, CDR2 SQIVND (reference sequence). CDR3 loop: CASSITTGADGYTF. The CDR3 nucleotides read TGTGCCAGTAGTATTACGACAGGGGCGGATGGCTACACCTTC.

The CDR3 reads CASSEVRQPQHF. As DNA, the CDR3 is TGTGCCAGCAGTGAAGTGAGGCAGCCCCAGCATTTT. The chain links TRBV6-1 to TRBJ1-5; D unclear. The CDR3 sequence is 12 residues long. CDR1 and CDR2 from the germline V gene are MNHNS and SASEGT. V shed 1 base and J shed 7 bases, with 5 bases lying between them.

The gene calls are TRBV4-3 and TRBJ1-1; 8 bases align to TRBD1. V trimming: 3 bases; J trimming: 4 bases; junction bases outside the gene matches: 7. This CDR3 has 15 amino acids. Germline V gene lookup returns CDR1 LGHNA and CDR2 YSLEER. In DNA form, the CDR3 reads TGCGCCAGCAGCCACCTCAGGGGGCAGGGCACTGAAGCTTTCTTT. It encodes CASSHLRGQGTEAFF.

CDR3 nucleotides: TGTGCCAGCAGCTCCGGTGACAAAAAACTGTTTTTT. Translating gives CASSSGDKKLFF. V usage is TRBV13 and J usage is TRBJ1-4, with D uncertain. The CDR3 loop spans 12 amino acids. V was cut by 4 bases and J by 9 bases, with 9 bases left in between. Germline-derived CDR1 and CDR2 are PRHDT and FYEKMQ (reference sequence).

The CDR3 sequence: CASSVSGGPQETQYF. CDR3 bases: TGTGCCAGCAGTGTTAGCGGGGGGCCGCAAGAGACCCAGTACTTC. This chain joins TRBV9 and TRBJ2-5; 10 bases map to TRBD2. Germline V gene lookup returns CDR1 SGDLS and CDR2 YYNGEE. J gave up 2 bases and V 5 bases, and 6 bases lay outside the gene matches. The CDR3 covers 15 residues.

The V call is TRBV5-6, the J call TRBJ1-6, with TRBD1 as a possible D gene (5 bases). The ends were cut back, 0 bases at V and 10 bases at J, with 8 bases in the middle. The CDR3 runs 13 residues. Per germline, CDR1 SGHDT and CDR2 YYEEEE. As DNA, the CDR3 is TGTGCCAGCAGCTTGGGACAGACATCACCCCTCCACTTT. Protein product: CASSLGQTSPLHF.

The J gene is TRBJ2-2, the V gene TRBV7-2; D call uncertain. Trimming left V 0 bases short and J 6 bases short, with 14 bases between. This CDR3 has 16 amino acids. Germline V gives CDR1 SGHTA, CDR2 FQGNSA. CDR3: CASSLAPGPSPGELFF. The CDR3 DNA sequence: TGTGCCAGCAGCTTAGCTCCAGGTCCGTCGCCCGGGGAGCTGTTTTTT.

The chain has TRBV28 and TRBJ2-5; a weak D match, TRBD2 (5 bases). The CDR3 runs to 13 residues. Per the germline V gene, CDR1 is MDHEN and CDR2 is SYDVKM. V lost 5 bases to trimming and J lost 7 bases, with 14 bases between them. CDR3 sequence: CASSPTRTGTQYF. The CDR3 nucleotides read TGTGCCAGCAGTCCTACAAGGACTGGGACCCAGTACTTC.

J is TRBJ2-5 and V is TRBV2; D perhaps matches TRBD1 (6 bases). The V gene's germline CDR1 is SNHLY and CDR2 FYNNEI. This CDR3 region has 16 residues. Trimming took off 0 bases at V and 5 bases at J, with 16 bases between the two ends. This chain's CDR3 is CASSEAIPGVGETQYF. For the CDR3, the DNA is TGTGCCAGCAGTGAAGCGATTCCAGGGGTGGGGGAGACCCAGTACTTC. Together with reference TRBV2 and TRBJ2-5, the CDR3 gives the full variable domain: EPEVTQTPSHQVTQMGQEVILRCVPISNHLYFYWYRQILGQKVEFLVSFYNNEISEKSEIFDDQFSVERPDGSNFTLKIRSTKLEDSAMYFCASSEAIPGVGETQYFGPGTRLLVL.

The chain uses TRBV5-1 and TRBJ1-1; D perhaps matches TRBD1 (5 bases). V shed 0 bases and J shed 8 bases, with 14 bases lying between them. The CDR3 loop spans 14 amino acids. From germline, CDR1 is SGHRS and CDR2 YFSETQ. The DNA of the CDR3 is TGCGCCAGCAGCTTGGTGACAGACCCGAGCGAAGCTTTCTTT. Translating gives CASSLVTDPSEAFF.

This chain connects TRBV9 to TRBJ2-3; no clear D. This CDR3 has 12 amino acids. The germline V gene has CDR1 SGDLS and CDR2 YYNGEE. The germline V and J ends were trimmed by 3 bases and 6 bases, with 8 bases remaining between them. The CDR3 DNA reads TGTGCCAGCAGCGCCTTAGAGGATACGCAGTATTTT. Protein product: CASSALEDTQYF.

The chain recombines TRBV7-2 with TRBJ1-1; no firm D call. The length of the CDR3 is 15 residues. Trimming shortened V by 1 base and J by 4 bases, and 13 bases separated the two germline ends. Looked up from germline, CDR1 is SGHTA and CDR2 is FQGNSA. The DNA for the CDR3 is TGTGCCAGCAGCTTAGTGTCGTCAGGTGGCACTGAAGCTTTCTTT. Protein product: CASSLVSSGGTEAFF.

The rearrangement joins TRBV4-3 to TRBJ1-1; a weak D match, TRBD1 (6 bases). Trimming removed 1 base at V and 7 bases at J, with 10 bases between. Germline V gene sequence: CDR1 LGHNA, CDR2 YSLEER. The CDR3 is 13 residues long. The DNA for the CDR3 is TGCGCCAGCAGCCAAGGGGGGCCTTATGAAGCTTTCTTT. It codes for CASSQGGPYEAFF.

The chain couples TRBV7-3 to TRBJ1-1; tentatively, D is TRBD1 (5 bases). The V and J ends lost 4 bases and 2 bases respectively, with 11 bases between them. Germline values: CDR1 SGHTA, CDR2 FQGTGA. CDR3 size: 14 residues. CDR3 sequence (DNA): TGTGCCAGCAGCTCTGGGGGGGTCAACACTGAAGCTTTCTTT. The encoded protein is CASSSGGVNTEAFF.

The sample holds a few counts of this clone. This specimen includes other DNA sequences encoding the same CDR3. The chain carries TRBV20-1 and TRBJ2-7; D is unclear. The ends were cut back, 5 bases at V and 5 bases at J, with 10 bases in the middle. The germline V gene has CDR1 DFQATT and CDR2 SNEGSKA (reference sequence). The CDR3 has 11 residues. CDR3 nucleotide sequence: TGCAGTGCTCGGTCGGGTCACGAGCAGTACGTC. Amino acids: CSARSGHEQYV.